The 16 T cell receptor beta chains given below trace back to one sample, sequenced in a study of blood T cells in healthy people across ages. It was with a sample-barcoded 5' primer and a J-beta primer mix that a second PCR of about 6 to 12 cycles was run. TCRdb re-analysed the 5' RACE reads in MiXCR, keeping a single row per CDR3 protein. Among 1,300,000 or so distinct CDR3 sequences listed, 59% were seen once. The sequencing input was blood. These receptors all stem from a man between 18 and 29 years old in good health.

The CDR3 sequence is CAWSWRTQETQYF. The CDR3, as DNA: TGTGCCTGGAGTTGGCGGACCCAAGAGACCCAGTACTTC. The chain has TRBV30 and TRBJ2-5; D gene uncertain. CDR3 length equals 13 residues. Per the germline V gene, CDR1 is GTSNPN and CDR2 is SVGIG (reference sequence). V dropped 2 bases and J dropped 1 base, with 8 bases sitting between them. Looking up the rest from reference TRBV30 and TRBJ2-5 gives the full variable domain: SQTIHQWPATLVQPVGSPLSLECTVEGTSNPNLYWYRQAAGRGLQLLFYSVGIGQISSEVPQNLSASRPQDRQFILSSKKLLLSDSGFYLCAWSWRTQETQYFGPGTRLLVL.

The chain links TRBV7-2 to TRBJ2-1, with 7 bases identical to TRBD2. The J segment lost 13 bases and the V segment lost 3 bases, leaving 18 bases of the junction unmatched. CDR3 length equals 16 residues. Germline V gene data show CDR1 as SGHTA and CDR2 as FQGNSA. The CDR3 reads CASSFQPGLLQETQFF. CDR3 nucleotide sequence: TGTGCCAGCAGCTTCCAGCCGGGACTACTCCAAGAGACCCAGTTCTTC.

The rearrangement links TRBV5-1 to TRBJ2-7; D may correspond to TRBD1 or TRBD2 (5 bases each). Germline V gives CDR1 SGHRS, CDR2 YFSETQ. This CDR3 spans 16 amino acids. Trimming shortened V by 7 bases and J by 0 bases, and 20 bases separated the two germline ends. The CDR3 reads CASRTIPGLSSYEQYF. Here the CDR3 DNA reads TGCGCCAGCCGCACGATTCCGGGGCTCAGCTCCTACGAGCAGTACTTC.

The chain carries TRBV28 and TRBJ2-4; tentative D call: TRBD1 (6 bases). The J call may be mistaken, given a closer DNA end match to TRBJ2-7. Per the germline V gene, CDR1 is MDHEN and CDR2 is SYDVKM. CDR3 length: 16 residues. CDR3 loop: CASSLVGAPMYYEQYF. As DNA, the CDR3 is TGTGCCAGCAGTTTAGTGGGGGCCCCAATGTACTACGAGCAGTACTTC.

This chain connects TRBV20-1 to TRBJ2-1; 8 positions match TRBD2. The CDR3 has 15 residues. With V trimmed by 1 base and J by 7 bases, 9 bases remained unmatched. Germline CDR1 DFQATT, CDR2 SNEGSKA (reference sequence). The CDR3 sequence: CSARAGLAKVNEQFF. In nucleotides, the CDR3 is TGCAGTGCTAGAGCCGGACTAGCTAAAGTGAATGAGCAGTTCTTC.

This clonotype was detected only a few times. The CDR3 bases are TGTGCCAGCAGCCAGAGGACAGGACAAGAGCAGTACTTC. Translation gives CASSQRTGQEQYF. V usage is TRBV7-8 and J usage is TRBJ2-4; 7 nucleotides match TRBD1. The CDR3 is made up of 13 amino acids. Germline loops: CDR1 SGHVS, CDR2 FQNEAQ. V lost 5 bases and J lost 13; bases outside the gene matches: 11.

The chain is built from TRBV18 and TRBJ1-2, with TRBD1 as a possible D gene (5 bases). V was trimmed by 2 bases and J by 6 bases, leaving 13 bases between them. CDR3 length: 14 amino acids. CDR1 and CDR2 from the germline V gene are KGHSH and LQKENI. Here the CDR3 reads CASSPGTGQNGYTF. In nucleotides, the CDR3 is TGTGCCAGCTCACCAGGCACAGGCCAAAATGGCTACACCTTC.

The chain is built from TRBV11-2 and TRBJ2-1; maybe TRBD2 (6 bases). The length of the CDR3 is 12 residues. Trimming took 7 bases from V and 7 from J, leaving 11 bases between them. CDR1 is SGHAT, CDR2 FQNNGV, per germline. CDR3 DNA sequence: TGTGCCAGCACGGGAGAGGGGAATGAGCAGTTCTTC. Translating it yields CASTGEGNEQFF.

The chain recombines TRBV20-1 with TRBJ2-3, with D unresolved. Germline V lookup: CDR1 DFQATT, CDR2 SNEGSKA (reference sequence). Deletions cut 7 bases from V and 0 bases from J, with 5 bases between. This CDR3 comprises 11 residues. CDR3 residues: CSGSSTDTQYF. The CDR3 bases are TGCAGTGGCTCTAGCACAGATACGCAGTATTTT.

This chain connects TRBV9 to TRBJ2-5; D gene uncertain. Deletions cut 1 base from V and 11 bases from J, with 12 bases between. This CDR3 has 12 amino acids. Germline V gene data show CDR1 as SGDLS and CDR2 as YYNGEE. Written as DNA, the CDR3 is TGTGCCAGCAGCGTACTATTCTATGAGCAGTACTTC. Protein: CASSVLFYEQYF.

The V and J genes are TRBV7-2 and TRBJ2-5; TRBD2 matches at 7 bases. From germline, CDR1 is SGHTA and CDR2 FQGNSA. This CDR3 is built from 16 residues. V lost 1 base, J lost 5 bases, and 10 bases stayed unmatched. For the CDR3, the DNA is TGTGCCAGCAGCTTAGTCGCGGGGGTGGAGACGGAGACCCAGTACTTC. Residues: CASSLVAGVETETQYF.

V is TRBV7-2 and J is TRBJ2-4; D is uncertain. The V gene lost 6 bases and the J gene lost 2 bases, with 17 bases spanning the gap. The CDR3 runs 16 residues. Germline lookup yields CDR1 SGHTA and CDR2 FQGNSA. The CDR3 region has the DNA TGTGCCAGCAGTCTTCGGCAGGCGGCCTCCAAAAACATTCAGTACTTC. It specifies CASSLRQAASKNIQYF.

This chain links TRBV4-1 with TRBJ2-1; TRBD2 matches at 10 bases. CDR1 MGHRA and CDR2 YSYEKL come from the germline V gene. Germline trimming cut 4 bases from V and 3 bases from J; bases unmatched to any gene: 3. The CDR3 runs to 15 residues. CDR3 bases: TGCGCCAGCAGCCCCACTAGCGGGATCTACAATGAGCAGTTCTTC. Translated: CASSPTSGIYNEQFF.

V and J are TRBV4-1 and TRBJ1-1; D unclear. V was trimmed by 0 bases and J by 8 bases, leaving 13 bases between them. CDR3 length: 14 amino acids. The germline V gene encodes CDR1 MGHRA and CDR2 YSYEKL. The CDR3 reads CASSQDTWPSEAFF. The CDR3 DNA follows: TGCGCCAGCAGCCAAGATACCTGGCCCTCCGAAGCTTTCTTT.

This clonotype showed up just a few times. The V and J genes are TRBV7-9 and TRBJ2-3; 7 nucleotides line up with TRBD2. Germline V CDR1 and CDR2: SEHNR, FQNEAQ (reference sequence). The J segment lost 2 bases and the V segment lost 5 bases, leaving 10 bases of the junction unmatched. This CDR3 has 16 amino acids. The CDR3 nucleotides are TGTGCCAGCAGCCAAGCGCCTAGCGGATCCACAGATACGCAGTATTTT. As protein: CASSQAPSGSTDTQYF.

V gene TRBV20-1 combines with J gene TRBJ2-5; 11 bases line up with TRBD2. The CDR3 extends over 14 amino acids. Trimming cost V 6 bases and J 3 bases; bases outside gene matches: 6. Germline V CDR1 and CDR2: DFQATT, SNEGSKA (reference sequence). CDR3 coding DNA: TGCAGTGCCCCTAGCGGGAGGAGGGAAGAGACCCAGTACTTC. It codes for CSAPSGRREETQYF.